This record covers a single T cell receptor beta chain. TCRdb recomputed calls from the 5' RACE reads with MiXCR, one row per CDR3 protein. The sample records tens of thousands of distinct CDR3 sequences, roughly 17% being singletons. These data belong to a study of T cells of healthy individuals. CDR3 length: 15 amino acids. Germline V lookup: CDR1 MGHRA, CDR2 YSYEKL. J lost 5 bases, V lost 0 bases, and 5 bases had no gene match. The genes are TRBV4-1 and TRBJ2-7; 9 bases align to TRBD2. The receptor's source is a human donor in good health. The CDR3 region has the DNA TGCGCCAGCAGCCAAGATACAGCTAGCGGGAACGAGCAGTACTTC. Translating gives CASSQDTASGNEQYF.